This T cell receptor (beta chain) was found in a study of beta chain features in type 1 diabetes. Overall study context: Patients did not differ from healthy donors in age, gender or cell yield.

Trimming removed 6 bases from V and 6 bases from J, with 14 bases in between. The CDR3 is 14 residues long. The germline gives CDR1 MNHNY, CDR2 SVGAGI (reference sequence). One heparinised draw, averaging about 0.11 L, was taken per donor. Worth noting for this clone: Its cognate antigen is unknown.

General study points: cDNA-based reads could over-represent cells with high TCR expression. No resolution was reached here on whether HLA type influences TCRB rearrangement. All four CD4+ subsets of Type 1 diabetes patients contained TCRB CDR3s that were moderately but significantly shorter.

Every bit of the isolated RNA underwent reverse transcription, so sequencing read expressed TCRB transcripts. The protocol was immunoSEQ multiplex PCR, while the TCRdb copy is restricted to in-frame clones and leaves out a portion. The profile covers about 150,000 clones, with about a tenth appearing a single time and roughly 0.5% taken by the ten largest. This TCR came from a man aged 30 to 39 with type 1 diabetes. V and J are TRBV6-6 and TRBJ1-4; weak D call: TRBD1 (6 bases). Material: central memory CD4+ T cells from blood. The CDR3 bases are TGTGCCAGCAGCGACCGGGGGGCTGATGAAAAACTGTTTTTT. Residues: CASSDRGADEKLFF.